This entry is about one T cell receptor (beta chain). The data belong to a study of blood T cell repertoires in COVID-19. Study information: Whether acute or convalescent, the COVID-19 samples came from the United States, Italy and Spain. PBMCs, B-cell-depleted T cells, or T cells were the source of the cDNA or gDNA that made up the material.

Trimming left V 0 bases short and J 0 bases short, with 6 bases between. CDR1 and CDR2 (germline): SGHNT, YENEEA. The CDR3 sequence is 15 residues long. In the authors' workflow: Estimates of nucleated cell counts were drawn from the amplification of reference gene primers. The table came from immunoSEQ multiplex PCR; TCRdb's copy has only in-frame clones and leaves some out. From that table come the V and J calls and clone size; the DNA was used to work out D and trimming. Among 100,000 to 150,000 clones listed, roughly 74% were seen once. Sequencing used peripheral blood. This TCR derives from a man in his fifties or sixties with acute or convalescent COVID-19. The chain joins TRBV11-3 to TRBJ2-1; D remains unclear. As DNA, the CDR3 is TGTGCCAGCAGCTTAGATTCAGGCTCCTACAATGAGCAGTTCTTC. This encodes CASSLDSGSYNEQFF.